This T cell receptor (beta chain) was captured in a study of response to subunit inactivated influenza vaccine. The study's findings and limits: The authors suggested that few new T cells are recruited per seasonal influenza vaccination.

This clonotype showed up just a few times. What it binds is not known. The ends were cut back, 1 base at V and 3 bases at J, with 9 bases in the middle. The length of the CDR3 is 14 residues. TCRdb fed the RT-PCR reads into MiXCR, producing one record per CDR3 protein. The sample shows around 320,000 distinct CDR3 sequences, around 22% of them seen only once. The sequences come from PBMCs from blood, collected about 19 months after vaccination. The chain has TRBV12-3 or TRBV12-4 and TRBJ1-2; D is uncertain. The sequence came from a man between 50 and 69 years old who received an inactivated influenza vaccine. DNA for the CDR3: TGTGCCAGCAGTTTAGGTACAAGTCACTATGGCTACACCTTC. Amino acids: CASSLGTSHYGYTF.